The 16 T cell receptor beta chains presented below share a single source sample, sequenced in a study of blood T cell repertoires in COVID-19. This table comes from immunoSEQ multiplex PCR, and its TCRdb copy is limited to in-frame clones, with some not included. This table has a few hundred thousand clones, 91% appearing once. The material sequenced was PBMCs or T cells enriched from blood (not recorded which). Receptors were obtained from a human donor in a cohort exposed to, infected with or recovered from COVID-19 (not recorded which). The donor label of this sample is uncertain.

The chain is built from TRBV4-1 and TRBJ1-6, with 7 nucleotides matching TRBD1. The CDR3 contains 16 residues. Looked up from germline, CDR1 is MGHRA and CDR2 is YSYEKL. Trimming removed 0 bases from V and 7 bases from J; junction bases left unmatched: 6. CDR3 residues: CASSQERGRSNSPLHF. The DNA for the CDR3 is TGCGCCAGCAGCCAAGAGAGGGGGCGTTCCAATTCACCCCTCCACTTT.

CDR3 residues: CASSYSEGAGANVLTF. CDR3 DNA sequence: TGTGCCAGCAGTTACTCAGAGGGTGCCGGGGCCAACGTCCTGACTTTC. The chain employs TRBV6-5 and TRBJ2-6; D might be TRBD2 (5 bases). The germline CDR1 and CDR2 sequences are MNHEY and SVGAGI. V was pared by 0 bases and J by 4 bases, with 10 bases between. The CDR3 covers 16 residues.

J is TRBJ1-4 and V is TRBV9; TRBD1 might be the D (5 bases). V was pared by 0 bases and J by 8 bases, with 14 bases between. In germline, CDR1 is SGDLS, CDR2 YYNGEE. CDR3 length: 15 residues. The CDR3 DNA follows: TGTGCCAGCAGCGTAGGGGTGTCTAAGGGGGAAAAACTGTTTTTT. As protein: CASSVGVSKGEKLFF.

This clone was recorded once. This sample includes further DNA sequences coding for the same CDR3. The rearrangement joins TRBV7-9 to TRBJ1-4; D gene ambiguous. Between the trimmed V and J ends, which lost 3 bases and 0 bases, there was a span of 8 bases. This CDR3 comprises 15 residues. Germline V gene data show CDR1 as SEHNR and CDR2 as FQNEAQ (reference sequence). This CDR3 reads CASSFPSTTNEKLFF. CDR3 coding DNA: TGTGCCAGCAGCTTCCCTTCTACAACTAATGAAAAACTGTTTTTT.

This chain connects TRBV3-1 (or the pseudogene TRBV3-2) to TRBJ2-2; the match to TRBD2 covers 8 bases. The CDR3 has 13 residues. V was pared by 7 bases and J by 6 bases, with 4 bases of the junction left unmatched. Germline CDR1 LGHDT, CDR2 YNNKEL (reference sequence). The CDR3: CASTLSGAGELFF. CDR3 DNA: TGTGCCAGCACCCTTAGCGGGGCCGGGGAGCTGTTTTTT.

The rearrangement uses TRBV9 and TRBJ2-3; D may be TRBD2 (7 bases). Germline-derived CDR1 and CDR2 are SGDLS and YYNGEE. The CDR3 has 17 residues. V was trimmed by 4 bases and J by 2 bases, leaving 20 bases between them. CDR3 loop: CASSPLGGRGFTDTQYF. The CDR3 DNA is TGTGCCAGCAGCCCATTGGGGGGGCGGGGTTTCACAGATACGCAGTATTTT.

This rearrangement joins TRBV12-5 to TRBJ2-3; D unresolved. The length of the CDR3 is 15 residues. Germline values: CDR1 LGHNT, CDR2 FRNRAP. Trimming stripped 2 bases from V and 1 base from J, with 10 bases between. CDR3 bases: TGTGCTAGTGGTTTGTCCCAGGTGGGCACAGATACGCAGTATTTT. This sequence encodes CASGLSQVGTDTQYF.

This chain links TRBV10-3 with TRBJ2-3; 9 bases align to TRBD2. The CDR3 sequence is 17 residues long. The junction had 13 bases not matched to a gene; V was cut back by 6 bases and J by 3 bases. Germline V gene data show CDR1 as ENHRY and CDR2 as SYGVKD. This CDR3 is CAIRLWVAGGQTDTQYF. The CDR3 nucleotides read TGTGCCATCAGGCTATGGGTCGCGGGGGGGCAGACAGATACGCAGTATTTT.

The chain employs TRBV15 and TRBJ1-1, with 8 bases aligning to TRBD1. The CDR3 has 16 amino acids. Germline V CDR1 and CDR2: LNHNV, YYDKDF (reference sequence). The V segment lost 1 base and the J segment 6 bases; nucleotides outside the gene matches: 10. CDR3 nucleotides: TGTGCCACCAGCAGAGCTTTAGGACAGGGAGTCGCTGAAGCTTTCTTT. Its protein product is CATSRALGQGVAEAFF.

The V call is TRBV3-1 (or the pseudogene TRBV3-2), the J call TRBJ1-6; 8 bases align to TRBD1. Germline-derived CDR1 and CDR2 are LGHDT and YNNKEL (reference sequence). Trimming took 7 bases from V and 7 from J; bases not matched to a gene: 3. This CDR3 has 13 residues. The CDR3 DNA follows: TGTGCCAGCACCCGACAGGGGAATTCACCCCTCCACTTT. This sequence encodes CASTRQGNSPLHF.

The V and J genes are TRBV10-3 and TRBJ1-6; 7 bases map to TRBD1. This CDR3 spans 14 amino acids. After removal of 10 bases from V and 0 bases from J, the junction contained 3 bases not matched to a gene. Germline CDR1 ENHRY, CDR2 SYGVKD. The CDR3 DNA reads TGTGCCACTCGGGACAGCTCCTATAATTCACCCCTCCACTTT. Protein sequence: CATRDSSYNSPLHF.

This sequence joins TRBV5-4 and TRBJ1-6, with unresolved D. The CDR3 has 15 residues. Germline V gene lookup returns CDR1 SGHNT and CDR2 YYREEE (reference sequence). Trimming cost V 1 base and J 1 base, with 6 bases left between them. The CDR3 nucleotides are TGTGCCAGCAGCTTGCGCAGTTCCTATAATTCACCCCTCCACTTT. It codes for CASSLRSSYNSPLHF.

V is TRBV9 and J is TRBJ1-3; D remains ambiguous. Germline V CDR1 and CDR2: SGDLS, YYNGEE. V lost 0 bases to trimming and J lost 2 bases, with 15 bases between them. This CDR3 comprises 17 residues. In DNA form, the CDR3 reads TGTGCCAGCAGCGTAGATCCCACTACGGAGGCTGGAAACACCATATATTTT. Translated, it gives CASSVDPTTEAGNTIYF.

This chain uses TRBV30 with TRBJ1-4, with 8 nucleotides matching TRBD1. This CDR3 is built from 15 residues. With 3 bases clipped from V and 4 bases from J, the junction kept 7 bases outside the gene matches. CDR1 is GTSNPN, CDR2 SVGIG, per germline (reference sequence). The CDR3 nucleotides read TGTGCCTGGAGCGCGGGACAGGCCCTTAATGAAAAACTGTTTTTT. It is translated as CAWSAGQALNEKLFF.

As concerns this clone: Distinct nucleotide sequences in the sample also encode this CDR3. J is TRBJ1-1 and V is TRBV29-1; a possible D gene is TRBD1 (6 bases). The CDR3 has 12 residues. V lost 0 bases and J 4 bases, leaving 6 bases between the germline ends. Germline CDR1 is SQVTM and CDR2 is ANQGSEA. This CDR3 reads CSVEEGGTEAFF. The CDR3 DNA sequence: TGCAGCGTTGAAGAAGGGGGCACTGAAGCTTTCTTT.

This clone appeared a few times. The DNA of the CDR3 is TGTGCCAGCCGAGGGGGGGGATTAGGAAACACCATATATTTT. Protein sequence: CASRGGGLGNTIYF. The rearrangement links TRBV27 to TRBJ1-3, with a possible D match to TRBD1 (6 bases). The ends were cut back, 8 bases at V and 4 bases at J, with 15 bases in the middle. The CDR3 totals 14 residues. The V gene's germline CDR1 is MNHEY and CDR2 SMNVEV (reference sequence).